The sequence of this T cell receptor (beta chain) was determined in a study of cytomegalovirus exposure and HLA in healthy donors. A few counts support this clone. Its antigen is not known. Overall study results and limits: In a later analysis, most CMV-associated TCR beta chains appeared HLA-restricted. Across HLA loci, a later analysis found differing TCR association rates, with DRB1 most and HLA-C fewest. The listing of 150 to 200 TCR beta chains classed them as cytomegalovirus-associated. Previous analysis showed most TCR beta V segments were productive about 90% or about 30% of the time.

V was pared by 2 bases and J by 4 bases, with 14 bases between. Per the germline V gene, CDR1 is SGHRS and CDR2 is YFSETQ. The CDR3 has 15 residues. The PCR contained 60 Vbeta and 13 Jbeta primers. Sequencing was performed with immunoSEQ multiplex PCR; in TCRdb, only in-frame clones are kept and a portion is missing. The repertoire holds around 140,000 clones, approximately 82% seen once, with roughly 3.1% in the top ten. Sequenced material: PBMCs. The V call is TRBV5-1, the J call TRBJ2-3; possible D gene TRBD2, 6 bases. The sequence derives from a young man in good health and CMV-seropositive. This chain's CDR3 is CASSFGTALSDTQYF. CDR3 bases: TGCGCCAGCAGCTTCGGGACTGCATTATCAGATACGCAGTATTTT.